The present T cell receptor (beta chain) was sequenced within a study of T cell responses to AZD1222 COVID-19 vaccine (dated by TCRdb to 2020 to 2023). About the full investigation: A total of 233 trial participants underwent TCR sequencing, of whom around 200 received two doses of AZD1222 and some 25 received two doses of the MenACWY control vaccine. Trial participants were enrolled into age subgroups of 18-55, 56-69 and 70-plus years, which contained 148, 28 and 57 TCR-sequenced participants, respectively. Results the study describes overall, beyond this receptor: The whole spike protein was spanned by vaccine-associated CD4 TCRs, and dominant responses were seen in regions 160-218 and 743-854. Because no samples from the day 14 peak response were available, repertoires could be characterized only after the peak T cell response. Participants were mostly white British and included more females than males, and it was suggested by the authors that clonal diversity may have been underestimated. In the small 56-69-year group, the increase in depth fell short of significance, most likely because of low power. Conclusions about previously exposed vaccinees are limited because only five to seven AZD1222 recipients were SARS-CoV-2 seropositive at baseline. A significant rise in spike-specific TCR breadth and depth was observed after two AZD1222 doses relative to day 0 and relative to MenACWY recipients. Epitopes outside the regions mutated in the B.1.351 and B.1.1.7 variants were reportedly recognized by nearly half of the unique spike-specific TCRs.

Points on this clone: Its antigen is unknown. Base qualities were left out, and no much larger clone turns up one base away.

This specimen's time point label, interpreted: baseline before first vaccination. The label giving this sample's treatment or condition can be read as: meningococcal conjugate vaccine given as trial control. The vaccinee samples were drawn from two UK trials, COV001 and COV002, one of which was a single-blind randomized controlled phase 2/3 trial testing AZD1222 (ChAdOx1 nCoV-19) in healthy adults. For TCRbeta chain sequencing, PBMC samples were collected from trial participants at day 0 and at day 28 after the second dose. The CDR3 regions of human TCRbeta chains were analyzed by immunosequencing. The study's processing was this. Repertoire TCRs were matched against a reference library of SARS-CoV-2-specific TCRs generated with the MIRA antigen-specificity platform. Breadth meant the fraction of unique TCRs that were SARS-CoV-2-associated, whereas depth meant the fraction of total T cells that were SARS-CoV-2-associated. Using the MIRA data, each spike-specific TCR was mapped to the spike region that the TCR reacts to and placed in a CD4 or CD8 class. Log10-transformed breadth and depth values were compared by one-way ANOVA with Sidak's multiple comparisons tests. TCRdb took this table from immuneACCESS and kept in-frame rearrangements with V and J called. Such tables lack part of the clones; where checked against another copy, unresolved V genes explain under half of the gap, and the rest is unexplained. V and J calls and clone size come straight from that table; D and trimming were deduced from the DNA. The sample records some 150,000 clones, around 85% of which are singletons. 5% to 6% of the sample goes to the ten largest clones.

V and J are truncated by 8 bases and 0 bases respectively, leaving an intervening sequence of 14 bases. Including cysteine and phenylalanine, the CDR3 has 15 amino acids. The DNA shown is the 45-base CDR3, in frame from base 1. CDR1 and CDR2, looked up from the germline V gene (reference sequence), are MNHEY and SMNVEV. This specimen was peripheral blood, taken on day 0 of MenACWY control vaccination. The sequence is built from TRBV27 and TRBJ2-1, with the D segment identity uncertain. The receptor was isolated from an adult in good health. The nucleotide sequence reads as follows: TGTGCCAGCTACCCCATTGGGCGCTCCTACAATGAGCAGTTCTTC. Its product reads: CASYPIGRSYNEQFF.